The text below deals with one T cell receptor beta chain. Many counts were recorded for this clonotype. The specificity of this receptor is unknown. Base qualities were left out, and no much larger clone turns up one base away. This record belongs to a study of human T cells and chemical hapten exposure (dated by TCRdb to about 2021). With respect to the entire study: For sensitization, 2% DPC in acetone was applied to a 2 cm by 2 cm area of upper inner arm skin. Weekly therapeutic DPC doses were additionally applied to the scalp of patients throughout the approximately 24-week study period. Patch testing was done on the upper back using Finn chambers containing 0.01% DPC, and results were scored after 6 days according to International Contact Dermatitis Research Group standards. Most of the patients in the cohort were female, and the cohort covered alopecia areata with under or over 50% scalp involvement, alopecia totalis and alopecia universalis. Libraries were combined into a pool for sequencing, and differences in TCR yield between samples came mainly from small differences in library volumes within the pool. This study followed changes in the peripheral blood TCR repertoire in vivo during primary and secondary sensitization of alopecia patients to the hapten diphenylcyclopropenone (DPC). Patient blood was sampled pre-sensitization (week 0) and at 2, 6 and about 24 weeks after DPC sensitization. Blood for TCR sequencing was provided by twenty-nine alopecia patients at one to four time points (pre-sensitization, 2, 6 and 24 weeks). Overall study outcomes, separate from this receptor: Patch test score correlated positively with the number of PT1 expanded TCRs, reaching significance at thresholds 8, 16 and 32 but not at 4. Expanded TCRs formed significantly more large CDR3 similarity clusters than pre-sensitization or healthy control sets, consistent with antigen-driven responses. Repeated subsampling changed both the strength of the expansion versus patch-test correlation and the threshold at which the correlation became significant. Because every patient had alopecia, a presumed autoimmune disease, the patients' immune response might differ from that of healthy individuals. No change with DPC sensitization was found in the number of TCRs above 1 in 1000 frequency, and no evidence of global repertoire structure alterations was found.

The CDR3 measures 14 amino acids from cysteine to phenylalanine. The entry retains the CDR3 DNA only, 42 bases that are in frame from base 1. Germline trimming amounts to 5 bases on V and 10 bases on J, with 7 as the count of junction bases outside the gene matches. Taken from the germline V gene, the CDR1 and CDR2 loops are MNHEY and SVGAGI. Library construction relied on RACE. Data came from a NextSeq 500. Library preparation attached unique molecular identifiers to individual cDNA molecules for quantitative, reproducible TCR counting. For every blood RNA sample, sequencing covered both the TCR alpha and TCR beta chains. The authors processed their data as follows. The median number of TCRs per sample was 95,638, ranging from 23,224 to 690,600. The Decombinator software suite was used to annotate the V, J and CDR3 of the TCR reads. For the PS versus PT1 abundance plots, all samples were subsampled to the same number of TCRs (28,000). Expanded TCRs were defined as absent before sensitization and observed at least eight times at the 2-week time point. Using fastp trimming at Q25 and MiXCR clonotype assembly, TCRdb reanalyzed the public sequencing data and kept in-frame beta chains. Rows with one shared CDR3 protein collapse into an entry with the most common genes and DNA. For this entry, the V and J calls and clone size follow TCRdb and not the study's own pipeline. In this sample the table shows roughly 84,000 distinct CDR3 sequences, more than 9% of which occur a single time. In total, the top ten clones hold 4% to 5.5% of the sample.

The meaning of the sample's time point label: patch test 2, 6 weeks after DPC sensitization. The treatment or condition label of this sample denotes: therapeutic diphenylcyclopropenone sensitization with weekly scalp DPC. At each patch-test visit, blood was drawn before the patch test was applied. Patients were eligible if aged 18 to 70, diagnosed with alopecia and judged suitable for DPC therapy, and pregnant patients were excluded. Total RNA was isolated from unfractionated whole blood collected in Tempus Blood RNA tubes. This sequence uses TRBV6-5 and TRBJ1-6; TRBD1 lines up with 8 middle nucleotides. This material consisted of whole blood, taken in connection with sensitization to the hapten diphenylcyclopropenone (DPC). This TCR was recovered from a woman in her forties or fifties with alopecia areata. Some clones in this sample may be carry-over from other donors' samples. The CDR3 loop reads CASSPVQGGSPLHF. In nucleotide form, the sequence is TGTGCCAGCAGTCCGGTACAGGGGGGATCACCCCTCCACTTT.